A selection of T cell receptor beta chains follows, all from one sample in a study of TIL therapy for anti-PD-1-resistant metastatic lung cancer. Libraries were prepared by immunoSEQ multiplex PCR; TCRdb keeps only in-frame clonotypes and omits some of them. This sample has tens of thousands of clones, with about 86% found just once. Here the sequenced sample was blood, taken at baseline. The receptors shown here come from a person between 25 and 80 years old with non-small cell lung cancer. CDR3s include the opening cysteine and the closing phenylalanine or tryptophan. D genes are given only for firm matches. Expanded clones are given a class, and other clones once, few, many or no size at all.

V	J	D	size	CDR3	DNA
TRBV18	TRBJ2-1	.	.	CASSPSRLHEQFF	TGTGCCAGCTCACCATCCAGACTGCATGAGCAGTTCTTC
TRBV10-3	TRBJ2-5	TRBD1	once	CAIRVGQSQETQYF	TGTGCCATCAGGGTGGGACAGTCGCAAGAGACCCAGTACTTC
TRBV12-3/TRBV12-4	TRBJ2-7	TRBD1	.	CASRQGQGFWYF	TGTGCCAGCAGACAGGGACAGGGATTTTGGTACTTC
TRBV6-4	TRBJ1-2	.	.	CASSDYLGGGQEGYTF	TGTGCCAGCAGTGACTACCTAGGAGGAGGGCAAGAAGGCTACACCTTC
TRBV7-3	TRBJ2-5	.	.	CASSLTVAGETQYF	TGTGCCAGCAGCTTAACGGTGGCTGGAGAGACCCAGTACTTC
TRBV28	TRBJ2-2	.	.	CASSLGRVGYTGELFF	TGTGCCAGCAGTTTAGGCCGTGTCGGGTACACCGGGGAGCTGTTTTTT
TRBV9	TRBJ2-3	.	.	CASTRGGTDTQYF	TGTGCCAGCACGAGGGGGGGCACAGATACGCAGTATTTT
TRBV25-1	TRBJ2-7	.	.	CASSETNNGEQYF	TGTGCCAGCAGTGAAACCAACAACGGGGAGCAGTACTTC
TRBV23-1	TRBJ2-7	.	.	CASSQSFPGLFSYEQYF	TGCGCCAGCAGTCAATCTTTTCCGGGACTGTTCTCCTACGAGCAGTACTTC
TRBV30	TRBJ2-2	.	once	CAWSPRVGGELFF	TGTGCCTGGAGTCCCCGGGTAGGCGGGGAGCTGTTTTTT
TRBV5-8	TRBJ2-1	.	once	CASSLEGPYNEQFF	TGTGCCAGCAGCTTGGAGGGCCCGTACAATGAGCAGTTCTTC
TRBV11-2	TRBJ2-7	TRBD2	.	CASRGSGSHFYEQYF	TGTGCCAGCAGAGGCAGCGGGAGCCATTTTTACGAGCAGTACTTC
TRBV2	TRBJ2-7	.	.	CASSDSTYEQYF	TGTGCCAGCAGTGACAGTACCTACGAGCAGTACTTC
TRBV24-1	TRBJ2-1	.	.	CATSDSLGMRGEQFF	TGTGCCACCAGTGATAGCCTCGGGATGAGGGGTGAGCAGTTCTTC
TRBV6-2/TRBV6-3	TRBJ2-6	.	.	CASSALGWEGANVLTF	TGTGCCAGCAGTGCCCTTGGGTGGGAGGGGGCCAACGTCCTGACTTTC
TRBV6-1	TRBJ2-7	.	few	CASSVNPPGASYEQYF	TGTGCCAGCAGTGTAAACCCCCCAGGGGCGAGCTACGAGCAGTACTTC
TRBV6-4	TRBJ2-1	TRBD2	.	CASSERGGGEQFF	TGTGCCAGCAGTGAGAGAGGCGGGGGTGAGCAGTTCTTC
TRBV6-5	TRBJ1-3	TRBD1	.	CASRGQVDSGNTIYF	TGTGCCAGCCGGGGACAGGTCGACTCTGGAAACACCATATATTTT
TRBV5-1	TRBJ2-2	.	.	CASSGLQGTGELFF	TGCGCCAGCAGCGGACTACAAGGCACCGGGGAGCTGTTTTTT
TRBV6-2/TRBV6-3	TRBJ1-1	.	.	CASSPIVGVLAFF	TGTGCCAGCAGTCCGATCGTGGGTGTTTTGGCTTTCTTT
TRBV7-2	TRBJ2-5	.	.	CASSLSGTDQETQYF	TGTGCCAGCAGCTTATCAGGGACGGACCAAGAGACCCAGTACTTC
TRBV10-2	TRBJ1-2	.	.	CASSESSPDRRGYTF	TGCGCCAGCAGTGAGTCGTCCCCAGACAGAAGGGGCTACACCTTC
TRBV2	TRBJ2-5	.	.	CASSEAAAEETQYF	TGTGCCAGCAGTGAAGCCGCGGCAGAAGAGACCCAGTACTTC
TRBV7-9	TRBJ2-2	.	.	CASSQGIAGELFF	TGTGCCAGCAGCCAGGGTATCGCCGGGGAGCTGTTTTTT
TRBV28	TRBJ2-6	.	.	CASSWGPPGANVLTF	TGTGCCAGCAGTTGGGGTCCTCCTGGGGCCAACGTCCTGACTTTC
TRBV27	TRBJ2-7	.	.	CASSSWDGIYEQYF	TGTGCCAGCAGCTCGTGGGACGGGATCTACGAGCAGTACTTC
TRBV27	TRBJ2-3	.	.	CASSLNGPQDTQYF	TGTGCCAGCAGTCTAAACGGACCGCAAGATACGCAGTATTTT
TRBV28	TRBJ2-7	TRBD2	.	CASTISGAVDEQYF	TGTGCCAGCACCATTAGCGGGGCAGTTGACGAGCAGTACTTC
TRBV2	TRBJ1-2	.	.	CASRDTMLGVDYGYTF	TGTGCCAGCAGGGACACAATGTTAGGGGTCGACTATGGCTACACCTTC
TRBV24-1	TRBJ1-5	.	.	CATSDSRERGQPQHF	TGTGCCACCAGTGATTCGCGGGAGAGGGGTCAGCCCCAGCATTTT
TRBV9	TRBJ2-7	.	.	CASSVAQGYEQYF	TGTGCCAGCAGCGTAGCTCAGGGCTACGAGCAGTACTTC
TRBV7-9	TRBJ2-5	TRBD1	.	CASSSGQGQGETQYF	TGTGCCAGCAGCTCCGGACAGGGTCAAGGGGAGACCCAGTACTTC
TRBV6-4	TRBJ1-5	.	.	CASDYQPQHF	TGTGCCAGCGACTATCAGCCCCAGCATTTT
TRBV2	TRBJ1-6	TRBD1	.	CASSRDSYNSPLHF	TGTGCCAGCAGTAGGGACAGTTATAATTCACCCCTCCACTTT
TRBV7-2	TRBJ1-2	.	.	CASPRDKDYGYTF	TGTGCCAGCCCGCGGGACAAAGACTATGGCTACACCTTC
TRBV24-1	TRBJ2-7	TRBD1	.	CATSDSRTGTYEQYF	TGTGCCACCAGTGATTCCCGGACAGGGACCTACGAGCAGTACTTC
TRBV30	TRBJ2-5	.	.	CAWTTGGETQYF	TGTGCCTGGACGACAGGAGGGGAGACCCAGTACTTC
TRBV19	TRBJ2-7	TRBD1	.	CASSQLTGNGYGYEQYF	TGTGCCAGTTCTCAACTGACAGGGAATGGGTACGGCTACGAGCAGTACTTC
TRBV4-2	TRBJ1-5	.	.	CASSQDRSVDRRNSNQPQHF	TGTGCCAGCAGCCAAGATCGTTCCGTAGACAGGAGGAATAGCAATCAGCCCCAGCATTTT
TRBV6-2/TRBV6-3	TRBJ2-2	TRBD2	.	CASSYRTSGTPPRELFF	TGTGCCAGCAGTTACCGGACTAGCGGGACACCCCCCCGGGAGCTGTTTTTT
TRBV4-2	TRBJ2-7	.	.	CASSQDDSTGFYEQYF	TGTGCCAGCAGCCAAGATGACTCAACGGGGTTCTACGAGCAGTACTTC
TRBV5-1	TRBJ1-4	TRBD1	.	CASSPPGQHPTEKLFF	TGCGCCAGCAGCCCACCGGGACAGCATCCAACGGAAAAACTGTTTTTT
TRBV29-1	TRBJ2-3	.	.	CSVAGLASSTDTQYF	TGCAGCGTTGCAGGGCTAGCGAGTAGCACAGATACGCAGTATTTT
TRBV5-1	TRBJ2-1	.	.	CASSFVTSAGEQFF	TGCGCCAGCAGCTTTGTTACTAGTGCTGGTGAGCAGTTCTTC
TRBV11-2	TRBJ2-5	TRBD2	.	CASSPRTSGGGETQYF	TGTGCCAGCAGCCCTAGGACTAGCGGGGGAGGAGAGACCCAGTACTTC
TRBV6-2/TRBV6-3	TRBJ2-7	TRBD2	.	CASSGTSEVHYEQYF	TGTGCCAGCAGTGGGACTAGCGAAGTACACTACGAGCAGTACTTC
TRBV28	TRBJ2-4	TRBD2	.	CASSFPGLAGTAKNIQYF	TGTGCCAGCAGCTTCCCGGGACTAGCGGGGACAGCCAAAAACATTCAGTACTTC
TRBV5-1	TRBJ2-5	TRBD1	.	CASSYRDRTQETQYF	TGCGCCAGCAGCTACAGGGACAGAACACAAGAGACCCAGTACTTC
TRBV7-2	TRBJ2-7	TRBD2	.	CASRPPGLAGAYEQYF	TGTGCCAGCAGGCCTCCGGGACTAGCGGGAGCCTACGAGCAGTACTTC
TRBV6-5	TRBJ2-7	TRBD1	.	CASSTGTGSYEQYF	TGTGCCAGCAGCACCGGGACAGGGTCCTACGAGCAGTACTTC
TRBV28	TRBJ1-5	.	.	CASSFGAGVSNQPQHF	TGTGCCAGCAGTTTCGGGGCAGGGGTAAGCAATCAGCCCCAGCATTTT
TRBV7-2	TRBJ1-5	.	.	CASSRGGGNQPQHF	TGTGCCAGCAGCCGCGGGGGGGGCAATCAGCCCCAGCATTTT
TRBV11-2	TRBJ2-1	TRBD1	.	CASSYGTGYNEQFF	TGTGCCAGCAGCTATGGGACAGGCTACAATGAGCAGTTCTTC
TRBV7-9	TRBJ1-4	.	.	CASSLGSQLWEKLFF	TGTGCCAGCAGCTTAGGGTCTCAGTTGTGGGAAAAACTGTTTTTT
TRBV2	TRBJ1-6	TRBD1	.	CASSEAWGQPYSPLHF	TGTGCCAGCAGTGAAGCGTGGGGACAGCCGTATTCACCCCTCCACTTT
TRBV5-1	TRBJ2-3	.	.	CASSLDSTDTQYF	TGCGCCAGCAGCTTGGACTCCACAGATACGCAGTATTTT
TRBV6-6	TRBJ2-1	TRBD1	.	CASRTGQGGWRREQFF	TGTGCCAGCAGGACGGGACAGGGGGGATGGAGAAGGGAGCAGTTCTTC
TRBV3-1/TRBV3-2	TRBJ2-2	TRBD2	.	CASSQGVAGATGELFF	TGTGCCAGCAGCCAAGGGGTAGCGGGAGCGACCGGGGAGCTGTTTTTT
TRBV7-2	TRBJ2-4	TRBD1	.	CASSFQGQGFLGQYF	TGTGCCAGCAGCTTCCAGGGACAGGGTTTCTTGGGTCAGTACTTC